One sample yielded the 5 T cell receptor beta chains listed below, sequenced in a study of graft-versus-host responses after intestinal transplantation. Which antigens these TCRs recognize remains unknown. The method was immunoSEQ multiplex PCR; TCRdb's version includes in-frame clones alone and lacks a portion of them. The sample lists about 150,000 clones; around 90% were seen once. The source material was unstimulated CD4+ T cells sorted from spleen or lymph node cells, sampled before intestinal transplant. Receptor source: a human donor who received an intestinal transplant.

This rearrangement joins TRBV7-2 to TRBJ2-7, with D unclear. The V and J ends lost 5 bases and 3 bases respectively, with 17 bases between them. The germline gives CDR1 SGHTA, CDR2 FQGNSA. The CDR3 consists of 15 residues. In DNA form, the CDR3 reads TGTGCCAGCAGCCGCCTCTCGGCAGGCGACTACGAGCAGTACTTC. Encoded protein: CASSRLSAGDYEQYF.

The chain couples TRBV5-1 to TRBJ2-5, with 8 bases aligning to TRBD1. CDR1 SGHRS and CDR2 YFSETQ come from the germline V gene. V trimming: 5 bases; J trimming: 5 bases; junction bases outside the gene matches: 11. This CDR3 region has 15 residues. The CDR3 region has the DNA TGCGCCAGCAGTCCGGGACAGGCCAAGCATGAGACCCAGTACTTC. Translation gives CASSPGQAKHETQYF.

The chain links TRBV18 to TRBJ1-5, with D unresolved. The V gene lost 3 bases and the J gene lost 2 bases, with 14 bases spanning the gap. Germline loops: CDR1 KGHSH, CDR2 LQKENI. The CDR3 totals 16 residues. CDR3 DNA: TGTGCCAGCTCACCGTCGGTTCTACGGGGCAATCAGCCCCAGCATTTT. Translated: CASSPSVLRGNQPQHF. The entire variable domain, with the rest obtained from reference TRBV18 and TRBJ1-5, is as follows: NAGVMQNPRHLVRRRGQEARLRCSPMKGHSHVYWYRQLPEEGLKFMVYLQKENIIDESGMPKERFSAEFPKEGPSILRIQQVVRGDSAAYFCASSPSVLRGNQPQHFGDGTRLSIL.

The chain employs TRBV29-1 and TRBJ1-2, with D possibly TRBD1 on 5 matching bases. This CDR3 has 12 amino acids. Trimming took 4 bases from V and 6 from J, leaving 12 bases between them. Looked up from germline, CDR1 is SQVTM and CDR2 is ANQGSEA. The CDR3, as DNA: TGCAGCGTTGCATCAGGGCTGGATGGCTACACCTTC. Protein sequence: CSVASGLDGYTF.

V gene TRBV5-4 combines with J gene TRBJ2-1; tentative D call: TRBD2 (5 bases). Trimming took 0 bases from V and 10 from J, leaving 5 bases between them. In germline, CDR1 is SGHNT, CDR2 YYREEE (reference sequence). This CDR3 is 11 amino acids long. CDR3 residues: CASSLEREQFF. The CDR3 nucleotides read TGTGCCAGCAGCTTGGAGCGGGAGCAGTTCTTC. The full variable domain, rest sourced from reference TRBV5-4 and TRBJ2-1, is ETGVTQSPTHLIKTRGQQVTLRCSSQSGHNTVSWYQQALGQGPQFIFQYYREEENGRGNFPPRFSGLQFPNYSSELNVNALELDDSALYLCASSLEREQFFGPGTRLTVL.